This TCR beta chain was obtained from a study of blood T cells in healthy people across ages. The study, taken as a whole, reports: The lack of PBMC sorting stopped any conclusive naive versus antigen-experienced comparison. Higher diversity and more naive CD4+ cells were features of long-lived donors, compared to aged donors. Underestimates were what the diversity estimates from one million T cells were considered to be.

V was clipped by 7 bases and J by 7 bases; unmatched bases: 10. Per the germline V gene, CDR1 is SGHVS and CDR2 is FQNEAQ. CDR3 length equals 14 residues. Details on this clonotype: The antigen is not known.

Primed by a sample-barcoded 5' primer and a J-beta primer mix, a second PCR proceeded for about 6 to 12 cycles. Sequencing yielded, for each sample, at least 3 million paired-end reads carrying CDR3. One entry per CDR3 protein results from TCRdb running MiXCR on the 5' RACE reads. The data show hundreds of thousands of distinct CDR3 sequences, about 52% seen once. The sequenced material came from blood. V usage is TRBV7-8 and J usage is TRBJ2-1; 7 positions agree with TRBD2. The source is a woman aged 60-75 years in good health. The CDR3 DNA follows: TGTGCCAGCAACCCAGCGGGATGGAGTAATGAGCAGTTCTTC. This gives the protein CASNPAGWSNEQFF.